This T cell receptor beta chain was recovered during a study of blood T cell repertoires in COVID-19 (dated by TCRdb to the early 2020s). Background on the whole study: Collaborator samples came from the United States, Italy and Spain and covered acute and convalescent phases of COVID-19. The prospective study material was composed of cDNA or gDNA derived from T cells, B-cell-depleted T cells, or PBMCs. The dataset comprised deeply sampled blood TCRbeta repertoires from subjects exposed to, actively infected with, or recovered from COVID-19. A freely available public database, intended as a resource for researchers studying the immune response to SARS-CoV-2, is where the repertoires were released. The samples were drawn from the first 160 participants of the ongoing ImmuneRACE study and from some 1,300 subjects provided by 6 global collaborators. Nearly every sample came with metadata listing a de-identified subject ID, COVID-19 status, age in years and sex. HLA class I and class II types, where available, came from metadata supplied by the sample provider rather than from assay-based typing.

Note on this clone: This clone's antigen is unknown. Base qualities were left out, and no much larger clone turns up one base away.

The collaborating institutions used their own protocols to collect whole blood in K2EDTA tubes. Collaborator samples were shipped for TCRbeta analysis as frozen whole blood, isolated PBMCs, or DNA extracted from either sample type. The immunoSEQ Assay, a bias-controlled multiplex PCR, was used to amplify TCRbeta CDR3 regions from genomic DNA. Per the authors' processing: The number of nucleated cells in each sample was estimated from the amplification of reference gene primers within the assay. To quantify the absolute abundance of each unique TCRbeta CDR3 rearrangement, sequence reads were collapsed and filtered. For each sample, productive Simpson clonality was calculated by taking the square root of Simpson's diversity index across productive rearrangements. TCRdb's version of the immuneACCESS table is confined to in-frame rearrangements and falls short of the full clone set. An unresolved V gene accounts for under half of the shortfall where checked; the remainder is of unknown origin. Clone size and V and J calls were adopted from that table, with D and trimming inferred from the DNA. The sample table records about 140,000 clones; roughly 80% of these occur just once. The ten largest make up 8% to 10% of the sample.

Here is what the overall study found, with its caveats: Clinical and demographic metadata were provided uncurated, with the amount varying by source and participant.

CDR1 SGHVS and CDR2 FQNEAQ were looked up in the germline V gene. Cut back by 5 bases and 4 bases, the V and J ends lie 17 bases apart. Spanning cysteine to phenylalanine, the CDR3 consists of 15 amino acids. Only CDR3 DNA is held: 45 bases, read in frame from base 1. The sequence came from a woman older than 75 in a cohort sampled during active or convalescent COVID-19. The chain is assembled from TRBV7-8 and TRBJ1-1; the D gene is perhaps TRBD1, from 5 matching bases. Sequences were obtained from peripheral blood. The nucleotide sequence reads TGTGCCAGCAGCCAAACAGAGGTGGGGGGCACTGAAGCTTTCTTT. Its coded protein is CASSQTEVGGTEAFF. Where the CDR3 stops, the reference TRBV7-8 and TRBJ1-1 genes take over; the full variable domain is GAGVSQSPRYKVAKRGQDVALRCDPISGHVSLFWYQQALGQGPEFLTYFQNEAQLDKSGLPSDRFFAERPEGSVSTLKIQRTQQEDSAVYLCASSQTEVGGTEAFFGQGTRLTVV.